This T cell receptor beta chain was found in a study of technical replicates of blood from a few donors. Only in-frame clones appear in the TCRdb table, and some are missing; sequencing was by immunoSEQ multiplex PCR. The sample consists of some 58,000 clones, around 94% of them appearing once. V lost 7 bases to trimming and J lost 1 base, with 16 bases between them. CDR1 MNHNY and CDR2 SVGAGI come from the germline V gene (reference sequence). The CDR3 spans 16 residues. Sequencing input: T cells isolated from PBMCs. This clonotype was sampled from a human donor in good health. The V gene is TRBV6-6, the J gene TRBJ2-2; D possibly corresponds to TRBD1 (6 bases). CDR3 residues: CASKWSLDRNTGELFF. As DNA, the CDR3 is TGTGCCAGCAAATGGTCCCTGGACAGGAACACCGGGGAGCTGTTTTTT.